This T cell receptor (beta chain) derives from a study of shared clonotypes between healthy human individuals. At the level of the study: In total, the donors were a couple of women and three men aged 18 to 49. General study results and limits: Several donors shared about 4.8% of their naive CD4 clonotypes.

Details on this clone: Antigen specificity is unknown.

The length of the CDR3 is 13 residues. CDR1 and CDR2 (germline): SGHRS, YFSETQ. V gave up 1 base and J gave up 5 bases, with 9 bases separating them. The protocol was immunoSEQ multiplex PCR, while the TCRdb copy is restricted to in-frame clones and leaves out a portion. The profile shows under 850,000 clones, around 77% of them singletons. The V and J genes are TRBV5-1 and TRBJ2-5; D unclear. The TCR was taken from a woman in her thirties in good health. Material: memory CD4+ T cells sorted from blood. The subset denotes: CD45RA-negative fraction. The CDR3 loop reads CASSLREAETQYF. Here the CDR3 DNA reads TGCGCCAGCAGCTTGCGCGAAGCGGAGACCCAGTACTTC.